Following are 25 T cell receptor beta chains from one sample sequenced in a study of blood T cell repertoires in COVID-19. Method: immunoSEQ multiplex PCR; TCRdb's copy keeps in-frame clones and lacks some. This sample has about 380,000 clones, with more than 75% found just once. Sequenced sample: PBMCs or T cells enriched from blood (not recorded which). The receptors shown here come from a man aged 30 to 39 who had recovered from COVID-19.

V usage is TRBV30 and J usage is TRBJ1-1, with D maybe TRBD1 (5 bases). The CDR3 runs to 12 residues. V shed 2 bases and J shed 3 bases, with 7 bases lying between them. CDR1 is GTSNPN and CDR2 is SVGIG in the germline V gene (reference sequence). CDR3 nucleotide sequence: TGTGCCTGGAGTTTGGGGCACACTGAAGCTTTCTTT. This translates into CAWSLGHTEAFF.

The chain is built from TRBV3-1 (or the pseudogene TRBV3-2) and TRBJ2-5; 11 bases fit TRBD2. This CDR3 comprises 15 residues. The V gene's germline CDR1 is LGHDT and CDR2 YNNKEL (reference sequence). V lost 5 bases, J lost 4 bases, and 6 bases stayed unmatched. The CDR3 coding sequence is TGTGCCAGCAGCGGGCTAGCGGGGGGCTTAGAGACCCAGTACTTC. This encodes CASSGLAGGLETQYF.

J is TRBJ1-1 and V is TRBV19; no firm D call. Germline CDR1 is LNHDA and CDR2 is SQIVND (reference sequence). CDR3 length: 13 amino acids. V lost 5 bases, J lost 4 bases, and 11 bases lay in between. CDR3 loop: CASSLSLVTEAFF. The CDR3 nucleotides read TGTGCCAGTAGTCTCAGTCTGGTCACTGAAGCTTTCTTT.

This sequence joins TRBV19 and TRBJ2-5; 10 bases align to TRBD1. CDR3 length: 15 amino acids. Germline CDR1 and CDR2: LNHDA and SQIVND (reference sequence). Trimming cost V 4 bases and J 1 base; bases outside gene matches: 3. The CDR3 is CASSTRQGAQETQYF. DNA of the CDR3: TGTGCCAGTAGTACAAGACAGGGGGCCCAAGAGACCCAGTACTTC.

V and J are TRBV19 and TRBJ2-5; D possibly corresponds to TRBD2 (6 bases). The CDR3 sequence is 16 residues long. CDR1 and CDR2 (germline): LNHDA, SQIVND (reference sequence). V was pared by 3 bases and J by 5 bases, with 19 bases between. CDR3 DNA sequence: TGTGCCAGTAGTATCGGAGCGGGTAACGCCGTGGAGACCCAGTACTTC. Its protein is CASSIGAGNAVETQYF.

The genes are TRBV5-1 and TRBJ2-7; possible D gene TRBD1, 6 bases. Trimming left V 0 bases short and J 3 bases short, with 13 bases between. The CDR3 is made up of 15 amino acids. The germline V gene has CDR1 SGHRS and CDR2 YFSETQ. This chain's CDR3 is CASSLDPTGIYEQYF. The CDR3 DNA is TGCGCCAGCAGCTTGGACCCGACAGGCATCTACGAGCAGTACTTC.

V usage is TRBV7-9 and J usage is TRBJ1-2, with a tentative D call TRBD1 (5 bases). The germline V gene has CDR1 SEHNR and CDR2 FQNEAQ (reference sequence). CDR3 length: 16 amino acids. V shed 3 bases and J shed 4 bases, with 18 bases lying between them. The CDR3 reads CASSLGGNLEGYGYTF. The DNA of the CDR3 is TGTGCCAGCAGCTTGGGGGGGAACCTGGAGGGCTATGGCTACACCTTC. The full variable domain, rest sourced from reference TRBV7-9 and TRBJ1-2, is DTGVSQNPRHKITKRGQNVTFRCDPISEHNRLYWYRQTLGQGPEFLTYFQNEAQLEKSRLLSDRFSAERPKGSFSTLEIQRTEQGDSAMYLCASSLGGNLEGYGYTFGSGTRLTVV.

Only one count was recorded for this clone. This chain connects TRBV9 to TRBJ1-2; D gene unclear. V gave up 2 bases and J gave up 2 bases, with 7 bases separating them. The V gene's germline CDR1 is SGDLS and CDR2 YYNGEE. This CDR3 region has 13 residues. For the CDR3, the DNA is TGTGCCAGCAGCGTCGACACCAACTATGGCTACACCTTC. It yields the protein CASSVDTNYGYTF.

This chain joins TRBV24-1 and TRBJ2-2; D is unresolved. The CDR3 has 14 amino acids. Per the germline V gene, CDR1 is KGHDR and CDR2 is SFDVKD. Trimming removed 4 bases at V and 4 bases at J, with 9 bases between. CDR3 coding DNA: TGTGCCACCAGTGACTCCGTGAGCACCGGGGAGCTGTTTTTT. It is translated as CATSDSVSTGELFF.

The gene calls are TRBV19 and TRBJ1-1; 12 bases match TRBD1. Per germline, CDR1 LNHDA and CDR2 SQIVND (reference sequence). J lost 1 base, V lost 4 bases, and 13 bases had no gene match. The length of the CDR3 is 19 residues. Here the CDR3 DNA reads TGTGCCAGTAGTAAATATGGGACAGGGGGCGGGATGGAGAACACTGAAGCTTTCTTT. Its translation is CASSKYGTGGGMENTEAFF.

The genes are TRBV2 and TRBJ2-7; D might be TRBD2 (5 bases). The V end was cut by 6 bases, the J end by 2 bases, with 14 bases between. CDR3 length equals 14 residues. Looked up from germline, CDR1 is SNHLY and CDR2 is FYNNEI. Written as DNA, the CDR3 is TGTGCCAGCAGGGATCAACTAGGGCCCTACGAGCAGTACTTC. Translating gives CASRDQLGPYEQYF. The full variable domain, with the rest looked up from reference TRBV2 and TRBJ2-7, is EPEVTQTPSHQVTQMGQEVILRCVPISNHLYFYWYRQILGQKVEFLVSFYNNEISEKSEIFDDQFSVERPDGSNFTLKIRSTKLEDSAMYFCASRDQLGPYEQYFGPGTRLTVT.

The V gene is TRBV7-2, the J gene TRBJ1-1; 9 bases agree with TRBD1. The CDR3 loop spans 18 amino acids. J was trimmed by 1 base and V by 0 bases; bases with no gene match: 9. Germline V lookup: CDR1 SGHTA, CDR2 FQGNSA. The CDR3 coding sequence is TGTGCCAGCAGCTTAGCCGTCCCGGGACAGGGATCGAACACTGAAGCTTTCTTT. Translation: CASSLAVPGQGSNTEAFF.

The CDR3 region has the DNA TGTGCCAGCAGTTACCAGACAGGGGCAGGATCACCCCTCCACTTT. This sequence encodes CASSYQTGAGSPLHF. The chain recombines TRBV6-5 with TRBJ1-6; 8 positions agree with TRBD1. V lost 2 bases, J lost 10 bases, and 7 bases stayed unmatched. The CDR3 covers 15 residues. Germline V lookup: CDR1 MNHEY, CDR2 SVGAGI.

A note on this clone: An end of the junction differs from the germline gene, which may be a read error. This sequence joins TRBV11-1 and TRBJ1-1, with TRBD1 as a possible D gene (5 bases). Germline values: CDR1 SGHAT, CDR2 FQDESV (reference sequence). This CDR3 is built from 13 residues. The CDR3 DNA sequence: TGTGCCAGCAGCTTAAGACAGAACAATGAAGCTTTCTTT. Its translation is CASSLRQNNEAFF.

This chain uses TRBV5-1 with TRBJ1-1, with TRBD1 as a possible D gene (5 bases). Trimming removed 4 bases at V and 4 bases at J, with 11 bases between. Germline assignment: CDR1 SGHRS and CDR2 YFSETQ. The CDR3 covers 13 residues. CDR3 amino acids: CASSRSGGTEAFF. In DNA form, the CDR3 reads TGCGCCAGCAGCCGATCGGGGGGCACTGAAGCTTTCTTT.

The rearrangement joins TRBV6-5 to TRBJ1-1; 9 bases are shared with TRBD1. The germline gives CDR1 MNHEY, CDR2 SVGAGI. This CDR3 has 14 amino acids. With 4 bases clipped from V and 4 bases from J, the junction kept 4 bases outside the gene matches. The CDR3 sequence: CASSWDRAGTEAFF. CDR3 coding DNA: TGTGCCAGCAGTTGGGACAGGGCGGGCACTGAAGCTTTCTTT.

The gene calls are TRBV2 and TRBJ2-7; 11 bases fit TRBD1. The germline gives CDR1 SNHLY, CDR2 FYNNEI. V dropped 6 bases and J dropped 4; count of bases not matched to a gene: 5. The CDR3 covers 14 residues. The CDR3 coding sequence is TGTGCCAGCAGCCGGGACAGGGGGAGTTACGAGCAGTACTTC. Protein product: CASSRDRGSYEQYF.

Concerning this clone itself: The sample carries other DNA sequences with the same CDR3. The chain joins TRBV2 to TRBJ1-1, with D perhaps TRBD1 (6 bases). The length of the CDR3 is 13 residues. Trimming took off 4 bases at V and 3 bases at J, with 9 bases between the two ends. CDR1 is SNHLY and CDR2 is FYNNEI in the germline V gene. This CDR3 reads CASSATGYTEAFF. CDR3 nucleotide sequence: TGTGCCAGCAGTGCTACAGGGTACACTGAAGCTTTCTTT.

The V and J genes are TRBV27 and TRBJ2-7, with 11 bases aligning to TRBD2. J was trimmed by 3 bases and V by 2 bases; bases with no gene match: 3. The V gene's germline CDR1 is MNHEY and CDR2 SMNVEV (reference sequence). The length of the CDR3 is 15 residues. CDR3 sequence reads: CASSLTSGGHYEQYF. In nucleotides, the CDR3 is TGTGCCAGCAGTTTAACTAGCGGGGGACACTACGAGCAGTACTTC.

Here the CDR3 DNA reads TGTGCCAGCAGCCATGGTGGCAATGAAGCTTTCTTT. Translated: CASSHGGNEAFF. The V and J genes are TRBV3-1 (or the pseudogene TRBV3-2) and TRBJ1-1; no definite D call. The V gene lost 3 bases and the J gene lost 7 bases, with 9 bases spanning the gap. CDR1 is LGHDT and CDR2 is YNNKEL in the germline V gene (reference sequence). This CDR3 has 12 amino acids.

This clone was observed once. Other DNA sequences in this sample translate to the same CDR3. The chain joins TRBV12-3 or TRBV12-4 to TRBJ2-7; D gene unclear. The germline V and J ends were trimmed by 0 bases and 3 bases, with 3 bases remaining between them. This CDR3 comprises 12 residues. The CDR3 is CASSLARYEQYF. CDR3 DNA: TGTGCCAGCAGTTTAGCCCGCTACGAGCAGTACTTC.

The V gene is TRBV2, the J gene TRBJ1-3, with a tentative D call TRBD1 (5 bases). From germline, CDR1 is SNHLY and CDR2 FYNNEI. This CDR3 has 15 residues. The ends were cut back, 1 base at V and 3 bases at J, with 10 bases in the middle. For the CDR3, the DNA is TGTGCCAGCAGTGAAGTAGCGGGGGTTGGAAACACCATATATTTT. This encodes CASSEVAGVGNTIYF.

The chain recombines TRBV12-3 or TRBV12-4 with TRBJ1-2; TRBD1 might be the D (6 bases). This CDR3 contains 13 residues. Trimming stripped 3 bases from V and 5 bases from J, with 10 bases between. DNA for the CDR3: TGTGCCAGCAGTTTGTACAGGGATTATGGCTACACCTTC. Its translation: CASSLYRDYGYTF.

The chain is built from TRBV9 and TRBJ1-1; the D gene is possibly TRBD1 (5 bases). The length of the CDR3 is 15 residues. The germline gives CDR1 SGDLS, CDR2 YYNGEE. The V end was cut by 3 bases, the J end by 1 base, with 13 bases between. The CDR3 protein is CASSAPTGGNTEAFF. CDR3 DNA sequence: TGTGCCAGCAGCGCCCCGACCGGGGGGAACACTGAAGCTTTCTTT.

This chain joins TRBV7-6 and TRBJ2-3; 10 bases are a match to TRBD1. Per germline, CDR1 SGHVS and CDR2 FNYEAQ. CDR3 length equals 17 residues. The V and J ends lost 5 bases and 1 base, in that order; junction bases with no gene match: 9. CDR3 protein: CASSLIAGTGGTDTQYF. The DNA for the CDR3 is TGTGCCAGCAGCCTCATTGCCGGGACAGGGGGCACAGATACGCAGTATTTT.